The 19 T cell receptor beta chains given below trace back to one sample, sequenced in a study of T cell repertoires in cytomegalovirus infection (dated by TCRdb to between 2018 and 2021). Reads for this sample came from an Illumina HiSeq 1500. The raw public data were reprocessed by TCRdb itself: fastp quality trimming at Q25, MiXCR clonotype calling, in-frame beta chains only. Each entry is one CDR3 protein sequence, shown with its most common DNA and genes. The sample profile shows roughly 720,000 distinct CDR3 sequences; about a third of them were found once. Together, the top ten hold 2.5% to 3.5% of the sample. Sequenced material: PBMCs. These receptors were collected from a human donor in good health (CMV status not recorded). Some clones in this sample may be carry-over from other donors' samples.

A few counts support this clonotype. V and J are TRBV19 and TRBJ2-7; D gene ambiguous. V gave up 5 bases and J gave up 0 bases, with 14 bases separating them. The CDR3 spans 15 residues. Germline CDR1 reads LNHDA; CDR2 reads SQIVND (reference sequence). The CDR3 is CASSLLGESSYEQYF. DNA for the CDR3: TGTGCCAGTAGTCTCCTCGGTGAGAGCTCCTACGAGCAGTACTTC.

This clonotype was found a few times. V is TRBV4-1 and J is TRBJ1-6; D might be TRBD1 (5 bases). The CDR3 has 14 residues. The V gene's germline CDR1 is MGHRA and CDR2 YSYEKL. V was pared by 3 bases and J by 10 bases, with 13 bases between. The CDR3 nucleotides read TGCGCCAGCAGCCAGCCCGCGGGGGAATCACCCCTCCACTTT. Its protein is CASSQPAGESPLHF.

This chain links TRBV29-1 with TRBJ1-1; D is uncertain. V was shortened by 1 base and J by 1 base, with 7 bases between the two germline ends. Germline V gene sequence: CDR1 SQVTM, CDR2 ANQGSEA. The length of the CDR3 is 13 residues. The chain's CDR3 is CSVEGHPNTEAFF. For the CDR3, the DNA is TGCAGCGTTGAAGGGCACCCGAACACTGAAGCTTTCTTT. Based on the CDR3 plus reference TRBV29-1 and TRBJ1-1, the full variable domain is SAVISQKPSRDICQRGTSLTIQCQVDSQVTMMFWYRQQPGQSLTLIATANQGSEATYESGFVIDKFPISRPNLTFSTLTVSNMSPEDSSIYLCSVEGHPNTEAFFGQGTRLTVV.

This clonotype was detected a few times. The V gene is TRBV19, the J gene TRBJ2-7, with D unresolved. V was pared by 2 bases and J by 0 bases, with 17 bases between. Per the germline V gene, CDR1 is LNHDA and CDR2 is SQIVND (reference sequence). This CDR3 contains 17 residues. As DNA, the CDR3 is TGTGCCAGTAGTATAAAGGCGGCGCGTACGTACTCCTACGAGCAGTACTTC. This gives the protein CASSIKAARTYSYEQYF. Variable domain in full (rest from reference TRBV19 and TRBJ2-7): DGGITQSPKYLFRKEGQNVTLSCEQNLNHDAMYWYRQDPGQGLRLIYYSQIVNDFQKGDIAEGYSVSREKKESFPLTVTSAQKNPTAFYLCASSIKAARTYSYEQYFGPGTRLTVT.

The J gene is TRBJ1-2, the V gene TRBV7-2; D remains ambiguous. The CDR3 extends over 13 amino acids. Trimming cost V 7 bases and J 1 base, with 10 bases left between them. Germline-derived CDR1 and CDR2 are SGHTA and FQGNSA. CDR3 sequence (DNA): TGTGCCAGCACCCAAGACGGTAACTATGGCTACACCTTC. Protein sequence: CASTQDGNYGYTF.

The rearrangement links TRBV19 to TRBJ1-5; weak D call: TRBD1 (6 bases). Looked up from germline, CDR1 is LNHDA and CDR2 is SQIVND (reference sequence). V dropped 3 bases and J dropped 4 bases, with 13 bases sitting between them. This CDR3 has 15 amino acids. CDR3 bases: TGTGCCAGTAGTATGGGTGGACAGCTTAATCAGCCCCAGCATTTT. Amino acids: CASSMGGQLNQPQHF.

The V call is TRBV18, the J call TRBJ1-6; 7 nucleotides match TRBD1. After removal of 2 bases from V and 5 bases from J, the junction contained 6 bases not matched to a gene. The CDR3 has 16 amino acids. Germline values: CDR1 KGHSH, CDR2 LQKENI. This chain's CDR3 is CASSPMTGSHNSPLHF. The CDR3, as DNA: TGTGCCAGCTCACCAATGACAGGGAGCCATAATTCACCCCTCCACTTT.

This clonotype was found many times. The chain is built from TRBV7-8 and TRBJ2-3; TRBD2 matches at 12 bases. The CDR3 length is 18 residues. Germline V lookup: CDR1 SGHVS, CDR2 FQNEAQ. Trimming cost V 2 bases and J 0 bases; bases outside gene matches: 6. This chain's CDR3 is CASSLRLAGAQSTDTQYF. CDR3 sequence (DNA): TGTGCCAGCAGCTTAAGACTAGCGGGAGCTCAAAGCACAGATACGCAGTATTTT.

Turning to this clonotype: One end of the junction fails to match germline, which may point to a read error. The rearrangement links TRBV6-8 to TRBJ1-1, with D possibly being TRBD1 (5 bases). Looked up from germline, CDR1 is MNHGY and CDR2 is SAAAGT. The CDR3 is made up of 14 amino acids. CDR3 loop: CASDPQGGYTAAFF. The CDR3 DNA reads TGTGCCAGCGACCCGCAGGGAGGTTATACTGCAGCTTTCTTT.

Details on this clonotype: Given a much more abundant clone one base away, this may be a read error. V is TRBV7-2 and J is TRBJ2-7; D is possibly TRBD2 (6 bases). The CDR3 length is 13 residues. The germline CDR1 and CDR2 sequences are SGHTA and FQGNSA. The CDR3 region is CASSLGDSYEPYF. DNA of the CDR3: TGTGCCAGCAGCTTAGGGGACTCCTACGAGCCGTACTTC.

The chain links TRBV6-1 to TRBJ1-6; D call uncertain. Germline-derived CDR1 and CDR2 are MNHNS and SASEGT. CDR3 size: 13 residues. V was trimmed by 7 bases and J by 10 bases, leaving 14 bases between them. The CDR3 coding sequence is TGTGCCAGCAATAAGGAGGTGCGATCACCCCTCCACTTT. Encoded protein: CASNKEVRSPLHF.

As for this clonotype: It is likely a read error, because the conserved phenylalanine at the end of the CDR3 is missing. The chain is built from TRBV28 and TRBJ1-6; D gene uncertain. Trimming took 3 bases from V and 6 from J, leaving 15 bases between them. Germline values: CDR1 MDHEN, CDR2 SYDVKM. The CDR3 has 16 amino acids. The CDR3 here is CASSFLQPDSNSPLHY. CDR3 sequence (DNA): TGTGCCAGCAGTTTCTTGCAACCGGATTCTAATTCACCCCTCCACTAT.

The chain is built from TRBV6-5 and TRBJ1-6; the D is unclear. V lost 7 bases and J lost 9, with 13 bases in between. Germline V lookup: CDR1 MNHEY, CDR2 SVGAGI. The length of the CDR3 is 13 residues. CDR3 residues: CASNSVRSSPLHF. CDR3 DNA sequence: TGTGCCAGCAATTCGGTTCGGAGTTCACCCCTCCACTTT.

Note on this clonotype: A much larger clone lies a single base off, so this may be a read error. The V and J genes are TRBV7-8 and TRBJ1-5, with D possibly matching TRBD1 (5 bases). The CDR3 consists of 17 residues. Germline lookup yields CDR1 SGHVS and CDR2 FQNEAQ. Trimming cost V 0 bases and J 4 bases, with 16 bases left between them. CDR3 bases: TGTGCCAGCAGCTTAGCCGGGGGGGTTAACGGTAATCAGCCCCAGCATTTT. It is translated as CASSLAGGVNGNQPQHF.

The chain joins TRBV28 to TRBJ2-4, with a weak D call TRBD1 (6 bases). The germline V gene has CDR1 MDHEN and CDR2 SYDVKM. Trimming left V 5 bases short and J 1 base short, with 12 bases between. The CDR3 has 15 residues. CDR3 residues: CASSRTGTAKNIQYF. The CDR3 bases are TGTGCCAGCAGTCGCACAGGGACGGCCAAAAACATTCAGTACTTC. The full variable domain, with the rest looked up from reference TRBV28 and TRBJ2-4, is DVKVTQSSRYLVKRTGEKVFLECVQDMDHENMFWYRQDPGLGLRLIYFSYDVKMKEKGDIPEGYSVSREKKERFSLILESASTNQTSMYLCASSRTGTAKNIQYFGAGTRLSVL.

In this sample, this clonotype turned up a few times. The V gene is TRBV4-1, the J gene TRBJ2-5, with a weak D call TRBD1 (5 bases). Trimming removed 1 base from V and 3 bases from J, with 15 bases in between. The CDR3 sequence is 16 residues long. Germline-derived CDR1 and CDR2 are MGHRA and YSYEKL. The CDR3: CASSQGGRQGKETQYF. CDR3 DNA: TGCGCCAGCAGCCAAGGGGGTAGGCAGGGTAAAGAGACCCAGTACTTC.

The chain is built from TRBV7-2 and TRBJ2-7; no clear D. V lost 8 bases and J 6 bases, leaving 17 bases between the germline ends. Germline loops: CDR1 SGHTA, CDR2 FQGNSA. The CDR3 has 13 amino acids. The CDR3 is CASLTHRTAEQYF. CDR3 DNA sequence: TGTGCCAGCCTCACTCACCGGACCGCCGAGCAGTACTTC.

The chain combines TRBV7-2 with TRBJ2-1, with 8 bases identical to TRBD1. With V trimmed by 5 bases and J by 6 bases, 12 bases remained unmatched. Germline-derived CDR1 and CDR2 are SGHTA and FQGNSA. The CDR3 totals 16 residues. This CDR3 reads CASSVVAGGQGNEQFF. The CDR3, as DNA: TGTGCCAGCAGCGTAGTGGCAGGGGGCCAGGGCAATGAGCAGTTCTTC. Based on the CDR3 plus reference TRBV7-2 and TRBJ2-1, the full variable domain is GAGVSQSPSNKVTEKGKDVELRCDPISGHTALYWYRQSLGQGLEFLIYFQGNSAPDKSGLPSDRFSAERTGGSVSTLTIQRTQQEDSAVYLCASSVVAGGQGNEQFFGPGTRLTVL.

The chain has TRBV24-1 and TRBJ2-7, with D hard to call. CDR3 size: 15 residues. V shed 1 base and J shed 2 bases, with 11 bases lying between them. In germline, CDR1 is KGHDR, CDR2 SFDVKD. CDR3 amino acids: CATSDFRQTTYEQYF. The CDR3 DNA sequence: TGTGCCACCAGTGATTTTCGGCAGACAACCTACGAGCAGTACTTC.